The clone carrying this TCR beta chain was detected only a few times. This CDR3 is 18 amino acids long. The ends lost 3 bases at V and 7 bases at J; junction bases unmatched: 17. Germline V gene sequence: CDR1 MGHRA, CDR2 YSYEKL. This entry comes from a study of blood T cell repertoires in COVID-19. Across the study: T cells, B-cell-depleted T cells, or PBMCs supplied cDNA or gDNA.

The data were produced by immunoSEQ multiplex PCR, yet TCRdb's version contains in-frame clones alone and is incomplete. This repertoire shows under 300,000 clones, about 90% found once; its top ten account for under 2.5%. What was sequenced was PBMCs or T cells enriched from blood (not recorded which). The V gene is TRBV4-1, the J gene TRBJ2-1; 8 bases align to TRBD2. The receptor comes from a woman aged 55 to 70 who had recovered from COVID-19. CDR3 nucleotides: TGCGCCAGCAGCCATCCCAAGACCTTAAGCGGGAGTGGGAATGAGCAGTTCTTC. Amino acid sequence: CASSHPKTLSGSGNEQFF.